Shown below are 22 T cell receptor beta chains from a single sample sequenced in a study of T-cell memory formation after mild COVID-19. TCRdb ran MiXCR on the 5' RACE reads and lists one entry per CDR3 protein. The sample holds about 290,000 distinct CDR3 sequences; 15% are singletons and the top ten take around 23%. The sample was PBMCs or a T cell subset sorted from them (not recorded which). Source of these receptors: a young man who had mild COVID-19 (a few samples of this study predate the infection). Cell type and time point are not known.

The chain joins TRBV6-5 to TRBJ2-7; 10 bases line up with TRBD2. The trim removed 2 bases at V and 2 bases at J, leaving 9 bases unmatched. In germline, CDR1 is MNHEY, CDR2 SVGAGI. The CDR3 loop spans 17 amino acids. The CDR3 here is CASSYTPSSGGAYEQYF. CDR3 DNA sequence: TGTGCCAGCAGTTACACCCCATCGAGCGGGGGGGCCTACGAGCAGTACTTC.

V is TRBV7-3 and J is TRBJ1-2; 7 bases line up with TRBD1. This CDR3 spans 14 amino acids. The germline gives CDR1 SGHTA, CDR2 FQGTGA. The V gene end was trimmed by 5 bases and the J gene end by 6 bases; junction bases not matched to a gene: 9. This chain's CDR3 is CASSPTGTVNGYTF. The CDR3 DNA reads TGTGCCAGCAGCCCAACTGGGACAGTTAATGGCTACACCTTC.

CDR3 bases: TGCGCCAGCAGCCAAGTGTCCCCCTACGAGCAGTACTTC. It is translated as CASSQVSPYEQYF. V usage is TRBV4-1 and J usage is TRBJ2-7, with D unresolved. The CDR3 totals 13 residues. Germline V gene lookup returns CDR1 MGHRA and CDR2 YSYEKL. V was clipped by 1 base and J by 2 bases, with 6 bases between them.

This clonotype was detected a few times. J is TRBJ2-5 and V is TRBV6-2 or TRBV6-3; D is ambiguous. The germline gives CDR1 MNHEY, CDR2 SVGEGT. This CDR3 is 14 amino acids long. Trimming pared 0 bases from V and 1 base from J, leaving 6 bases between. The CDR3 loop reads CASSYSPSQETQYF. The CDR3 coding sequence is TGTGCCAGCAGTTACTCGCCAAGCCAAGAGACCCAGTACTTC.

There are a few counts of this clonotype. The chain uses TRBV25-1 and TRBJ2-3; D possibly uses TRBD1 or TRBD2 (5 bases each). This CDR3 has 13 amino acids. CDR1 MGHDK and CDR2 SYGVNS come from the germline V gene. Trimming removed 5 bases at V and 5 bases at J, with 11 bases between. CDR3 coding DNA: TGTGCCAGCAGTCAGGGAGCAGTAGATACGCAGTATTTT. Translated, it gives CASSQGAVDTQYF. Using reference TRBV25-1 and TRBJ2-3 for the parts outside the CDR3, the full variable domain is EADIYQTPRYLVIGTGKKITLECSQTMGHDKMYWYQQDPGMELHLIHYSYGVNSTEKGDLSSESTVSRIRTEHFPLTLESARPSHTSQYLCASSQGAVDTQYFGPGTRLTVL.

This chain links TRBV9 with TRBJ2-3; no definite D call. Germline V gives CDR1 SGDLS, CDR2 YYNGEE. The CDR3 runs 15 residues. The V gene lost 3 bases and the J gene lost 2 bases, with 13 bases spanning the gap. The CDR3 DNA follows: TGTGCCAGCAGCGCGACAAGTTTCCCCACAGATACGCAGTATTTT. This encodes CASSATSFPTDTQYF.

This clonotype has a handful of counts. This chain joins TRBV4-3 and TRBJ1-2; D is perhaps TRBD1 (6 bases). Germline loops: CDR1 LGHNA, CDR2 YSLEER. The CDR3 totals 15 residues. Trimming cost V 0 bases and J 3 bases, with 11 bases left between them. CDR3 amino acids: CASSQDWRTDYGYTF. The CDR3, as DNA: TGCGCCAGCAGCCAAGACTGGCGGACAGACTATGGCTACACCTTC.

This clonotype was seen a few times. The J gene is TRBJ2-5, the V gene TRBV11-2; D is unresolved. The germline V gene has CDR1 SGHAT and CDR2 FQNNGV. V was trimmed by 4 bases and J by 2 bases, leaving 11 bases between them. This CDR3 is built from 14 residues. CDR3 in amino acids: CASSSEYLQETQYF. The CDR3 nucleotides read TGTGCCAGCAGCTCAGAGTATTTACAAGAGACCCAGTACTTC.

This rearrangement joins TRBV7-2 to TRBJ1-2, with 7 bases aligning to TRBD1. Losses at the gene ends were 5 bases for V and 4 bases for J; bases not matched to a gene: 4. The CDR3 length is 13 residues. Germline values: CDR1 SGHTA, CDR2 FQGNSA. CDR3 loop: CASSPWTGYGYTF. The CDR3 DNA follows: TGTGCCAGCAGCCCTTGGACAGGCTATGGCTACACCTTC. Filled out from reference TRBV7-2 and TRBJ1-2, the complete variable domain reads GAGVSQSPSNKVTEKGKDVELRCDPISGHTALYWYRQSLGQGLEFLIYFQGNSAPDKSGLPSDRFSAERTGGSVSTLTIQRTQQEDSAVYLCASSPWTGYGYTFGSGTRLTVV.

The chain links TRBV4-1 to TRBJ1-2, with unresolved D. V was shortened by 1 base and J by 4 bases, with 13 bases between the two germline ends. Germline V CDR1 and CDR2: MGHRA, YSYEKL. CDR3 length equals 15 residues. CDR3 protein: CASSQVSRGFYGYTF. DNA of the CDR3: TGCGCCAGCAGCCAAGTCTCCCGGGGTTTCTATGGCTACACCTTC.

This clonotype was seen many times. The CDR3 DNA follows: TGTGCCAGCAGGGAGGCCTCCTACGAGCAGTACTTC. Its protein is CASREASYEQYF. This chain links TRBV7-8 with TRBJ2-7; TRBD2 might be the D (5 bases). The CDR3 totals 12 residues. The germline V and J ends were trimmed by 6 bases and 0 bases, with 6 bases remaining between them. CDR1 SGHVS and CDR2 FQNEAQ come from the germline V gene.

The V and J genes are TRBV5-5 and TRBJ2-1, with 12 positions matching TRBD2. The J segment lost 12 bases and the V segment lost 4 bases, leaving 11 bases of the junction unmatched. The germline gives CDR1 SGHKS, CDR2 YYEKEE (reference sequence). The CDR3 sequence is 15 residues long. The chain's CDR3 is CASSMTSGGEGGQFF. CDR3 DNA: TGTGCCAGCAGCATGACTAGCGGGGGTGAAGGCGGGCAGTTCTTC.

V is TRBV5-1 and J is TRBJ2-2; D is unresolved. V lost 0 bases and J lost 0, with 6 bases in between. The CDR3 spans 15 residues. CDR1 SGHRS and CDR2 YFSETQ come from the germline V gene. As DNA, the CDR3 is TGCGCCAGCAGCTTGGCCACGGCGAACACCGGGGAGCTGTTTTTT. This gives the protein CASSLATANTGELFF. Drawing the rest from reference TRBV5-1 and TRBJ2-2, the complete variable domain is KAGVTQTPRYLIKTRGQQVTLSCSPISGHRSVSWYQQTPGQGLQFLFEYFSETQRNKGNFPGRFSGRQFSNSRSEMNVSTLELGDSALYLCASSLATANTGELFFGEGSRLTVL.

This clonotype has at least ten counts. Here the CDR3 DNA reads TGTGCCAGCAGCACCAAGAGTAGCGGAAGCACCGGGGAGCTGTTTTTT. The encoded protein is CASSTKSSGSTGELFF. The rearrangement uses TRBV5-4 and TRBJ2-2, with a tentative D call TRBD2 (6 bases). The germline V gene has CDR1 SGHNT and CDR2 YYREEE (reference sequence). This CDR3 spans 16 amino acids. The V end was cut by 4 bases, the J end by 4 bases, with 17 bases between.

V is TRBV5-6 and J is TRBJ2-7; 7 positions agree with TRBD1. The V and J ends lost 4 bases and 7 bases, in that order; junction bases with no gene match: 5. The CDR3 contains 12 residues. Germline values: CDR1 SGHDT, CDR2 YYEEEE. CDR3 DNA sequence: TGTGCCAGCAGCCGGACAGGTAGAGAGCAGTACGTC. Translated, it gives CASSRTGREQYV.

The CDR3 DNA follows: TGCGCCAGCAGCTTGGAGGGGGCGGTGGGGCCAGATACGCAGTATTTT. This codes for CASSLEGAVGPDTQYF. The chain combines TRBV5-1 with TRBJ2-3; 7 bases align to TRBD1. Germline lookup yields CDR1 SGHRS and CDR2 YFSETQ. CDR3 size: 16 residues. The V gene end was trimmed by 0 bases and the J gene end by 4 bases; junction bases not matched to a gene: 8.

The chain couples TRBV5-6 to TRBJ2-4; tentatively, D is TRBD2 (6 bases). This CDR3 spans 14 amino acids. V shed 4 bases and J shed 7 bases, with 15 bases lying between them. Per germline, CDR1 SGHDT and CDR2 YYEEEE. CDR3 nucleotides: TGTGCCAGCAGCCCGGGTTGGGGGGAGAACATTCAGTACTTC. Protein sequence: CASSPGWGENIQYF.

In its sample, this clonotype was seen a few times. V gene TRBV5-1 combines with J gene TRBJ2-3; no firm D call. CDR3 length: 15 residues. V was pared by 0 bases and J by 2 bases, with 10 bases between. Germline CDR1 and CDR2: SGHRS and YFSETQ. The chain's CDR3 is CASSLGVSFTDTQYF. The CDR3 nucleotides are TGCGCCAGCAGCTTGGGGGTCAGTTTCACAGATACGCAGTATTTT.

Here the CDR3 reads CASRGMPESSPLHF. CDR3 DNA: TGTGCCAGCAGAGGTATGCCGGAGAGCTCACCCCTCCACTTT. V and J are TRBV7-2 and TRBJ1-6; D not resolved. The CDR3 runs to 14 residues. V lost 6 bases, J lost 10 bases, and 16 bases lay in between. Germline lookup yields CDR1 SGHTA and CDR2 FQGNSA.

CDR3 DNA sequence: TGTGCCAGCAGTGGGGTTGGACTTGTGGACACTTATGGCTACACCTTC. It specifies CASSGVGLVDTYGYTF. The rearrangement links TRBV6-5 to TRBJ1-2, with a tentative D call TRBD1 (5 bases). In germline, CDR1 is MNHEY, CDR2 SVGAGI. V was pared by 5 bases and J by 5 bases, with 21 bases between. This CDR3 has 16 amino acids.

This clonotype came up a few times. The gene calls are TRBV7-9 and TRBJ1-1, with 7 bases lining up with TRBD1. V trimming: 5 bases; J trimming: 4 bases; junction bases outside the gene matches: 13. The CDR3 runs to 16 residues. Germline values: CDR1 SEHNR, CDR2 FQNEAQ (reference sequence). CDR3 sequence reads: CASSPDRLGLRTEAFF. CDR3 in DNA: TGTGCCAGCAGCCCGGACAGGTTGGGTTTGCGCACTGAAGCTTTCTTT.

The table lists this clonotype with a few counts. The CDR3 spells CASSPTRGQYF. In nucleotides, the CDR3 is TGTGCCAGCAGCCCTACCCGCGGGCAGTACTTC. The V gene is TRBV11-2, the J gene TRBJ2-7, with D uncertain. Germline assignment: CDR1 SGHAT and CDR2 FQNNGV. The CDR3 consists of 11 residues. The ends were cut back, 5 bases at V and 9 bases at J, with 11 bases in the middle.